The 17 T cell receptor beta chains in this list originate from one sample, sequenced in a study of OX40 agonist ivuxolimab in advanced cancers. This table comes from immunoSEQ multiplex PCR, and its TCRdb copy is limited to in-frame clones, with some not included. The sample has over 100,000 clones; 90% are singletons. The material was CD4+ or CD8+ T cells sorted from blood, obtained in a trial of the OX40 agonist ivuxolimab. The origin of the receptors is an adult with an advanced solid tumor such as melanoma, head and neck, liver or kidney cancer.

The genes are TRBV11-1 and TRBJ1-4; D uncertain. The CDR3 loop spans 14 amino acids. The germline V gene encodes CDR1 SGHAT and CDR2 FQDESV (reference sequence). Trimming took off 2 bases at V and 7 bases at J, with 11 bases between the two ends. The DNA for the CDR3 is TGTGCCAGCAGCTTAAATGGGATCGGTGAAAAACTGTTTTTT. Its translation is CASSLNGIGEKLFF.

The chain couples TRBV7-6 to TRBJ2-3; 14 bases agree with TRBD2. This CDR3 contains 18 residues. Per germline, CDR1 SGHVS and CDR2 FNYEAQ. Trimming cost V 4 bases and J 4 bases; bases outside gene matches: 10. Written as DNA, the CDR3 is TGTGCCAGCAGCTCATCCATATCGGGACTAGCGGGAGCAGATACGCAGTATTTT. It yields the protein CASSSSISGLAGADTQYF. Full variable domain (missing parts from reference TRBV7-6 and TRBJ2-3): GAGVSQSPRYKVTKRGQDVALRCDPISGHVSLYWYRQALGQGPEFLTYFNYEAQQDKSGLPNDRFSAERPEGSISTLTIQRTEQRDSAMYRCASSSSISGLAGADTQYFGPGTRLTVL.

J is TRBJ2-1 and V is TRBV30; 9 positions agree with TRBD1. CDR3 length: 14 residues. V trimming: 5 bases; J trimming: 8 bases; junction bases outside the gene matches: 10. Germline V gene sequence: CDR1 GTSNPN, CDR2 SVGIG (reference sequence). The chain's CDR3 is CAWEDRGFFYEQFF. The CDR3 nucleotides are TGTGCCTGGGAAGACAGGGGGTTTTTCTATGAGCAGTTCTTC.

The CDR3 DNA follows: TGCGCCAGCAGCCGTATCCCGGGAGCCCAGGATACGCAGTATTTT. This gives the protein CASSRIPGAQDTQYF. The chain uses TRBV5-1 and TRBJ2-3, with D possibly TRBD2 on 6 matching bases. The CDR3 runs 15 residues. V was shortened by 4 bases and J by 6 bases, with 18 bases between the two germline ends. Germline CDR1 and CDR2: SGHRS and YFSETQ.

The chain is built from TRBV9 and TRBJ2-3, with 8 positions matching TRBD2. V trimming: 2 bases; J trimming: 2 bases; junction bases outside the gene matches: 7. The CDR3 extends over 16 amino acids. CDR1 and CDR2 from the germline V gene are SGDLS and YYNGEE. The CDR3 is CASSVAGGLTTDTQYF. In DNA form, the CDR3 reads TGTGCCAGCAGCGTTGCGGGGGGACTCACCACAGATACGCAGTATTTT. The complete variable domain, with remaining parts taken from reference TRBV9 and TRBJ2-3, reads DSGVTQTPKHLITATGQRVTLRCSPRSGDLSVYWYQQSLDQGLQFLIQYYNGEERAKGNILERFSAQQFPDLHSELNLSSLELGDSALYFCASSVAGGLTTDTQYFGPGTRLTVL.

The gene calls are TRBV7-9 and TRBJ1-6, with D unclear. Looked up from germline, CDR1 is SEHNR and CDR2 is FQNEAQ (reference sequence). The CDR3 totals 15 residues. Trimming removed 6 bases at V and 3 bases at J, with 12 bases between. CDR3 bases: TGTGCCAGCAGGATAGCCGGGTTCTATAATTCACCCCTCCACTTT. Its translation: CASRIAGFYNSPLHF.

This sequence joins TRBV6-1 and TRBJ1-5; D is undetermined. Deletions cut 7 bases from V and 1 base from J, with 11 bases between. Germline V gene sequence: CDR1 MNHNS, CDR2 SASEGT. The CDR3 spans 14 residues. The CDR3, as DNA: TGTGCCAGCAAGGTCGTACCAAGCAATCAGCCCCAGCATTTT. Translated: CASKVVPSNQPQHF.

This rearrangement joins TRBV9 to TRBJ2-2; the D call may be TRBD1 or TRBD2 (6 bases each). In germline, CDR1 is SGDLS, CDR2 YYNGEE. The CDR3 contains 16 residues. Trimming left V 3 bases short and J 0 bases short, with 12 bases between. The CDR3 bases are TGTGCCAGCAGCGCCGAGGGGGGATCGAACACCGGGGAGCTGTTTTTT. This encodes CASSAEGGSNTGELFF.

The chain couples TRBV5-4 to TRBJ2-1, with TRBD2 identical over 7 bases. Germline V lookup: CDR1 SGHNT, CDR2 YYREEE (reference sequence). Unmatched junction bases numbered 10, after V lost 0 bases and J lost 7 bases. The CDR3 consists of 16 residues. CDR3 coding DNA: TGTGCCAGCAGCTTGGTACCCAGGGAGGGACTAAATGAGCAGTTCTTC. It specifies CASSLVPREGLNEQFF.

The chain combines TRBV28 with TRBJ1-5; D unclear. The germline gives CDR1 MDHEN, CDR2 SYDVKM. The V end lost 1 base, the J end lost 0 bases, and 7 bases lay between the germline ends. The CDR3 spans 15 residues. Here the CDR3 reads CASSLYGFSNQPQHF. The DNA of the CDR3 is TGTGCCAGCAGTTTATACGGATTTAGCAATCAGCCCCAGCATTTT.

The chain couples TRBV28 to TRBJ2-7, with 10 bases matching TRBD2. There are 16 residues in the CDR3. V lost 4 bases to trimming and J lost 5 bases; unmatched junction nucleotides: 11. The germline gives CDR1 MDHEN, CDR2 SYDVKM. In DNA form, the CDR3 reads TGTGCCAGCAGTTCCCTCAGCGGGAGGGCCCTCGACGAGCAGTACTTC. Its translation is CASSSLSGRALDEQYF.

The J gene is TRBJ2-7, the V gene TRBV19; D unresolved. This CDR3 has 15 amino acids. V was trimmed by 4 bases and J by 6 bases, leaving 19 bases between them. The germline gives CDR1 LNHDA, CDR2 SQIVND (reference sequence). CDR3 sequence reads: CASSNPRNGLGEQYF. For the CDR3, the DNA is TGTGCCAGTAGTAACCCCAGGAATGGTCTCGGCGAGCAGTACTTC.

The chain has TRBV5-1 and TRBJ1-2; no definite D call. CDR1 SGHRS and CDR2 YFSETQ come from the germline V gene. This CDR3 has 14 amino acids. The ends were cut back, 1 base at V and 2 bases at J, with 9 bases in the middle. The DNA for the CDR3 is TGCGCCAGCAGCTTGCTCAGGTCCAACTATGGCTACACCTTC. It specifies CASSLLRSNYGYTF.

For the CDR3, the DNA is TGCGCCAGCAGCCCCAGGACTAGCGGGAGAGGGGACGAGCAGTACTTC. It codes for CASSPRTSGRGDEQYF. The rearrangement links TRBV10-2 to TRBJ2-7; 13 bases are shared with TRBD2. This CDR3 is built from 16 residues. From germline, CDR1 is WSHSY and CDR2 SAAADI. With 6 bases clipped from V and 5 bases from J, the junction kept 10 bases outside the gene matches.

The chain carries TRBV7-9 and TRBJ2-2, with D possibly matching TRBD1 (6 bases). From germline, CDR1 is SEHNR and CDR2 FQNEAQ (reference sequence). V dropped 7 bases and J dropped 1 base, with 13 bases sitting between them. The CDR3 totals 15 residues. Written as DNA, the CDR3 is TGTGCCAGCATCGCCGGGACAATGAACACCGGGGAGCTGTTTTTT. Its protein product is CASIAGTMNTGELFF.

As DNA, the CDR3 is TGTGCCAGCAGCCTTAGCGGGAGGGCCGCCGAGCAGTACTTC. It specifies CASSLSGRAAEQYF. The rearrangement links TRBV5-4 to TRBJ2-7; 11 bases are a match to TRBD2. The germline V gene has CDR1 SGHNT and CDR2 YYREEE (reference sequence). V was pared by 4 bases and J by 6 bases, with 6 bases of the junction left unmatched. The CDR3 runs 14 residues.

CDR3 protein: CASSDSWRADTDTQYF. The CDR3 nucleotides are TGTGCCAGCAGTGACTCTTGGCGTGCCGACACAGATACGCAGTATTTT. This sequence joins TRBV6-4 and TRBJ2-3, with no clear D. Trimming removed 0 bases at V and 2 bases at J, with 12 bases between. Germline V gene data show CDR1 as MRHNA and CDR2 as SNTAGT. This CDR3 is 16 amino acids long.